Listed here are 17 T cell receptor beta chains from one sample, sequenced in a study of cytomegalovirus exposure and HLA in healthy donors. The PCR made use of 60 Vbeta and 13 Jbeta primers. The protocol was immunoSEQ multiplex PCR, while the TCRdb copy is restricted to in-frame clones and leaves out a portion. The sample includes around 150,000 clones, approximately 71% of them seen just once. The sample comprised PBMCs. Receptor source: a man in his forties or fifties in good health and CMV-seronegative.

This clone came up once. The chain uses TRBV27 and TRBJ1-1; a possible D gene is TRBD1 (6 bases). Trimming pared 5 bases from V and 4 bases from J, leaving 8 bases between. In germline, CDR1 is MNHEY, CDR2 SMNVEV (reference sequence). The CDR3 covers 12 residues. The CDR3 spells CASSRGGTEAFF. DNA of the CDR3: TGTGCCAGCAGTCGAGGGGGCACTGAAGCTTTCTTT.

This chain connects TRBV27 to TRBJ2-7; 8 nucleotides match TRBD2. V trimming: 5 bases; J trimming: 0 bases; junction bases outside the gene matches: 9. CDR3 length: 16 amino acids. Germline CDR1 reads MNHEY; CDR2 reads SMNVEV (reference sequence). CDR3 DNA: TGTGCCAGCAGTCTTAGCGGGGCGGACCTCTCCTACGAGCAGTACTTC. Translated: CASSLSGADLSYEQYF.

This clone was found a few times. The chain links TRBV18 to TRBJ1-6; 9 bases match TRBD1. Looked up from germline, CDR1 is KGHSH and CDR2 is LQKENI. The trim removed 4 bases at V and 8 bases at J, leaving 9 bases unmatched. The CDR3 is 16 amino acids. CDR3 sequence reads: CASSLSTGGIDSPLHF. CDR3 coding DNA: TGTGCCAGCTCACTCTCGACAGGGGGGATCGATTCACCCCTCCACTTT.

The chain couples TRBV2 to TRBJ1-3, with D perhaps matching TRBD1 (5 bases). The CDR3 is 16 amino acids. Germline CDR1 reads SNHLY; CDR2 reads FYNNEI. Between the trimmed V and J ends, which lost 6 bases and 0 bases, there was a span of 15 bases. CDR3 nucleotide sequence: TGTGCCAGCAGATATTCGACAGCGAGCTCTGGAAACACCATATATTTT. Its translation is CASRYSTASSGNTIYF.

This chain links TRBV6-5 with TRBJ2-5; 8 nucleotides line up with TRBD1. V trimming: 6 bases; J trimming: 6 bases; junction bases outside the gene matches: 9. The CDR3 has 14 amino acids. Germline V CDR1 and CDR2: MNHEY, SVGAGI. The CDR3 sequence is CASSFGQGTKTQYF. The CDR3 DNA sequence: TGTGCCAGCAGCTTCGGACAGGGCACGAAGACCCAGTACTTC.

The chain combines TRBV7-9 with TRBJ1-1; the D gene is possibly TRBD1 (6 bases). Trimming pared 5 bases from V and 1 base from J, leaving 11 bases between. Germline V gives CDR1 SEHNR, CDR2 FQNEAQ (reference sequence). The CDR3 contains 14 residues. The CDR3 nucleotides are TGTGCCAGCAGCCCTCAGGGGACGAACACTGAAGCTTTCTTT. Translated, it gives CASSPQGTNTEAFF.

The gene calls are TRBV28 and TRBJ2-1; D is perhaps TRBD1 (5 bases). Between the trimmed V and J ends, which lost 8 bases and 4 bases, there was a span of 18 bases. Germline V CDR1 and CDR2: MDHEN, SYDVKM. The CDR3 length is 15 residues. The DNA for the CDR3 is TGTGCCAGCTCACCGCAGGGCAGGCGTTACAATGAGCAGTTCTTC. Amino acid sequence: CASSPQGRRYNEQFF.

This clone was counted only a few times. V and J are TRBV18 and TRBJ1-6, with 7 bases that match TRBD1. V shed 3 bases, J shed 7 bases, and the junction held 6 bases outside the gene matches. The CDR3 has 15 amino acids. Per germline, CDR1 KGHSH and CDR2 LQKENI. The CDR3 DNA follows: TGTGCCAGCTCACCCGACAGGGTTAGGAATTCACCCCTCCACTTT. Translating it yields CASSPDRVRNSPLHF.

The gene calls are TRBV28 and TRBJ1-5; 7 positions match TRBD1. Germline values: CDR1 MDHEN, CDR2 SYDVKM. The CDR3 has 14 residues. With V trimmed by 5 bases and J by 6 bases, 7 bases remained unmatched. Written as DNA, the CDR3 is TGTGCCAGCAGTCCCACAGGGGCTATTCAGCCCCAGCATTTT. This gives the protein CASSPTGAIQPQHF.

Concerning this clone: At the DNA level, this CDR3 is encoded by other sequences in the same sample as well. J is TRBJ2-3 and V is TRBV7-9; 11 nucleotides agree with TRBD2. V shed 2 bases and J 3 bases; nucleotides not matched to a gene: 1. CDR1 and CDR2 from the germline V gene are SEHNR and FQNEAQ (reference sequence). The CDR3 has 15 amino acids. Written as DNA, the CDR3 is TGTGCCAGCAGCTTAACTAGCGGGGGTACAGATACGCAGTATTTT. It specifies CASSLTSGGTDTQYF.

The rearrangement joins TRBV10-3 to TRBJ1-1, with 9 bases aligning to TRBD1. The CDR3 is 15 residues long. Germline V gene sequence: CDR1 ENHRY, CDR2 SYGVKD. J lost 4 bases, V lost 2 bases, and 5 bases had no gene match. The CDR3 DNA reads TGTGCCATCAGTGAGCAACAGGGGGCGAGCACTGAAGCTTTCTTT. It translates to CAISEQQGASTEAFF.

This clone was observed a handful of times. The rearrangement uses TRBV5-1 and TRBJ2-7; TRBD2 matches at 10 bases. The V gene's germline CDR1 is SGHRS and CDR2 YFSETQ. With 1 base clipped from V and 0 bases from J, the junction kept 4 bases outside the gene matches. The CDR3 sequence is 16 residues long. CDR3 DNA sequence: TGCGCCAGCAGCTTGAATCCTAGCGGGAGCTCCTACGAGCAGTACTTC. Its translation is CASSLNPSGSSYEQYF.

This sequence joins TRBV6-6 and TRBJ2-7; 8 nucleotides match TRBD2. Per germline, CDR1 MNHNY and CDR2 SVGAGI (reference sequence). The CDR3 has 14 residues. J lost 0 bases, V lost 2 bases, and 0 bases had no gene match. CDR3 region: CASSYSGGSYEQYF. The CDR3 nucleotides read TGTGCCAGCAGTTACAGCGGGGGCTCCTACGAGCAGTACTTC.

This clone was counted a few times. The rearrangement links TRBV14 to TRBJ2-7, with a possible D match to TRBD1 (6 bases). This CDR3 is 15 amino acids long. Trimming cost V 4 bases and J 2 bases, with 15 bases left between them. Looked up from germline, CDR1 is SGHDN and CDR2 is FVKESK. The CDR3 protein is CASSLGLQGPYEQYF. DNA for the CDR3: TGTGCCAGCAGCCTGGGGCTACAGGGCCCCTACGAGCAGTACTTC.

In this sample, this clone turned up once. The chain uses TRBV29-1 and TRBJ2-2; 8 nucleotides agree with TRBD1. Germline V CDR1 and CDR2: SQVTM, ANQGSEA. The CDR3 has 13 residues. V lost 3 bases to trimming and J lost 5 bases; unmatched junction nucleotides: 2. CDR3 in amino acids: CSVDRGLTGELFF. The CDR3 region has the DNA TGCAGCGTTGACAGGGGGCTTACCGGGGAGCTGTTTTTT.

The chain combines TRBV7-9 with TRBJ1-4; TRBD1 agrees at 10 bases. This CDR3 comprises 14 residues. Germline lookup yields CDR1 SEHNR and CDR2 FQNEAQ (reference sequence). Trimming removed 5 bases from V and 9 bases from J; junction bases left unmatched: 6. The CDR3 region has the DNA TGTGCCAGCAGCCCGGGACAGGGGAGGCAAAAACTGTTTTTT. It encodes CASSPGQGRQKLFF.

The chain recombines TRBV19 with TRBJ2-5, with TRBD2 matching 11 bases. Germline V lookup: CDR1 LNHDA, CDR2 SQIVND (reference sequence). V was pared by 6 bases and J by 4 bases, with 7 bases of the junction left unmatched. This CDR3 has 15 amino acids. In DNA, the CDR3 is TGTGCCAGTAGCCGTTCACTAGCGGGGGTAGAGACCCAGTACTTC. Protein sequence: CASSRSLAGVETQYF.